The T cell receptor (beta chain) under discussion was sequenced for a study of preoperative IRX-2 immunotherapy in early breast cancer (dated by TCRdb to the late 2010s). This clone came up a few times. The antigen it recognizes is unknown. It has no much larger one-base neighbor in the sample; base qualities were not kept. From its cysteine to its phenylalanine, the CDR3 spans 13 amino acids. The only DNA kept is the CDR3, 39 bases in frame from the first base. The V and J ends are trimmed by 2 bases and 5 bases, leaving 7 bases between them. According to the germline V gene, CDR1 reads MNHGY and CDR2 reads SAAAGT. Explained via the paper, the treatment or condition label denotes: preoperative locoregional IRX-2 cytokine immunotherapy. The samples were obtained from a phase Ib study that tested preoperative, locoregional IRX-2 cytokine immunotherapy designed to prime immune responses. The donors were early-stage breast cancer patients who were given IRX-2 prior to surgery.

To prepare the library, the immunoSEQ multiplex PCR assay was applied. Not all clones reach the TCRdb copy of this immuneACCESS table, which keeps in-frame sequences only. Checked studies attribute under half of the gap to unresolved V genes and leave the rest unexplained. Present in this sample are about 25,000 clones, 75% to 85% of which were seen just once. 1% to 1.5% of the sample belongs to the ten largest clones. The sequence joins TRBV6-8 to TRBJ1-5; the D gene cannot be resolved reliably. Sequencing used lymph node tissue, obtained after IRX-2 immunotherapy. The TCR comes from a human donor with breast cancer. In nucleotide form, the sequence is TGTGCCAGCAGTTACAGTAGGGATCAGCCCCAGCATTTT. The translation is CASSYSRDQPQHF.